These 27 T cell receptor beta chains were all obtained from the same sample, sequenced in a study of cytomegalovirus exposure and HLA in healthy donors. The PCR had 60 Vbeta and 13 Jbeta primers. Sequencing was performed with immunoSEQ multiplex PCR; in TCRdb, only in-frame clones are kept and a portion is missing. The profile shows roughly 150,000 clones, around 79% of them singletons. Sequencing was carried out using PBMCs. The source is a male donor in good health and CMV-seronegative.

This clone was detected only a few times. J is TRBJ1-2 and V is TRBV2; a weak D match, TRBD1 (6 bases). Germline loops: CDR1 SNHLY, CDR2 FYNNEI. Deletions cut 3 bases from V and 5 bases from J, with 10 bases between. The CDR3 contains 13 residues. The CDR3 sequence: CASSDSGAYGYTF. The CDR3 nucleotides are TGTGCCAGCAGTGATTCAGGGGCGTATGGCTACACCTTC.

This chain uses TRBV4-3 with TRBJ2-5, with a possible D match to TRBD2 (7 bases). The V gene's germline CDR1 is LGHNA and CDR2 YSLEER. V was clipped by 0 bases and J by 6 bases, with 14 bases between them. The CDR3 sequence is 15 residues long. The CDR3 DNA reads as TGCGCCAGCAGCCAAGATAGTATGGGGGGGCAGACCCAGTACTTC. It translates to CASSQDSMGGQTQYF.

This chain connects TRBV11-1 to TRBJ2-7; 10 bases agree with TRBD1. This CDR3 region has 13 residues. V dropped 5 bases and J dropped 7; count of bases not matched to a gene: 5. Germline V gives CDR1 SGHAT, CDR2 FQDESV (reference sequence). CDR3: CASSTGQGVEQYF. The CDR3 coding sequence is TGTGCCAGCAGCACTGGACAGGGGGTGGAGCAGTACTTC.

This chain uses TRBV5-6 with TRBJ1-1; D unresolved. Germline V lookup: CDR1 SGHDT, CDR2 YYEEEE. Trimming left V 4 bases short and J 5 bases short, with 9 bases between. The length of the CDR3 is 12 residues. CDR3 sequence reads: CASSPGGTEAFF. The CDR3 region has the DNA TGTGCCAGCAGCCCTGGAGGGACTGAAGCTTTCTTT.

Regarding this clone: The junction does not match germline at one end; this may be a read error. This chain links TRBV7-9 with TRBJ1-6; D uncertain. The CDR3 is 15 amino acids. Germline lookup yields CDR1 SEHNR and CDR2 FQNEAQ (reference sequence). The CDR3 loop is CSSSSPSLRNSPLHF. DNA for the CDR3: TGTTCCAGCAGCTCTCCATCCCTACGAAATTCACCCCTCCACTTT.

This clone was detected a few times. CDR3 protein: CASSSLVTRGDTGELFF. The CDR3 nucleotides read TGTGCCAGCAGCAGTTTAGTTACCCGGGGGGACACCGGGGAGCTGTTTTTT. This chain uses TRBV13 with TRBJ2-2; 7 nucleotides align to TRBD2. Germline V lookup: CDR1 PRHDT, CDR2 FYEKMQ (reference sequence). V shed 5 bases, J shed 3 bases, and the junction held 12 bases outside the gene matches. The CDR3 is 17 amino acids.

The V and J genes are TRBV7-9 and TRBJ2-4; D is possibly TRBD1 (5 bases). The germline gives CDR1 SEHNR, CDR2 FQNEAQ (reference sequence). Trimming removed 6 bases from V and 3 bases from J, with 15 bases in between. The CDR3 loop spans 15 amino acids. The CDR3 DNA is TGTGCCAGCAGTGTGCAGGGATTAGGCAAAAACATTCAGTACTTC. It translates to CASSVQGLGKNIQYF.

The genes are TRBV27 and TRBJ2-2, with D tentatively TRBD1 (6 bases). V lost 5 bases and J 4 bases, leaving 11 bases between the germline ends. The CDR3 is 14 residues long. In germline, CDR1 is MNHEY, CDR2 SMNVEV (reference sequence). The CDR3 loop is CASSLLGGTGELFF. The DNA for the CDR3 is TGTGCCAGCAGTCTACTAGGGGGCACCGGGGAGCTGTTTTTT.

The J gene is TRBJ1-2, the V gene TRBV10-3; 7 positions agree with TRBD1. This CDR3 is 15 amino acids long. V trimming: 2 bases; J trimming: 4 bases; junction bases outside the gene matches: 7. Germline V gene data show CDR1 as ENHRY and CDR2 as SYGVKD. The CDR3 loop reads CAISETIQGSYGYTF. The CDR3 DNA reads TGTGCCATCAGTGAGACGATACAGGGGAGCTATGGCTACACCTTC.

V is TRBV7-9 and J is TRBJ2-5, with 9 bases matching TRBD2. The germline CDR1 and CDR2 sequences are SEHNR and FQNEAQ (reference sequence). Trimming took 1 base from V and 4 from J; bases not matched to a gene: 7. The CDR3 length is 16 residues. The CDR3 spells CASSLVGLAGRETQYF. The CDR3 DNA is TGTGCCAGCAGCTTAGTGGGACTAGCAGGACGAGAGACCCAGTACTTC.

The chain recombines TRBV6-5 with TRBJ2-7; TRBD2 agrees at 9 bases. Germline CDR1 and CDR2: MNHEY and SVGAGI. CDR3 length: 14 residues. The J segment lost 9 bases and the V segment lost 6 bases, leaving 12 bases of the junction unmatched. CDR3 region: CASRAAGGDSGQYF. The CDR3 DNA follows: TGTGCCAGCAGGGCGGCGGGAGGGGATTCCGGGCAGTACTTC.

The rearrangement joins TRBV19 to TRBJ2-1; 7 nucleotides line up with TRBD2. Trimming at V came to 1 base and at J to 12 bases, leaving 9 bases not matched to a gene. The CDR3 loop spans 14 amino acids. Germline CDR1 reads LNHDA; CDR2 reads SQIVND (reference sequence). CDR3 amino acids: CASSIALGGKVQFF. The DNA for the CDR3 is TGTGCCAGTAGTATAGCCCTGGGGGGGAAGGTGCAGTTCTTC.

The chain combines TRBV7-2 with TRBJ1-3; 7 bases agree with TRBD1. From germline, CDR1 is SGHTA and CDR2 FQGNSA. The J segment lost 4 bases and the V segment lost 4 bases, leaving 7 bases of the junction unmatched. The CDR3 is 15 residues long. The CDR3 protein is CASSSQGGKGNTIYF. In DNA form, the CDR3 reads TGTGCCAGCAGCTCTCAGGGGGGAAAAGGAAACACCATATATTTT.

The V gene is TRBV18, the J gene TRBJ1-1, with a weak D call TRBD1 (6 bases). The V gene lost 0 bases and the J gene lost 4 bases, with 12 bases spanning the gap. The CDR3 totals 15 residues. Germline V gives CDR1 KGHSH, CDR2 LQKENI. CDR3 in DNA: TGTGCCAGCTCACCACCGACGTCAGGGGTCACTGAAGCTTTCTTT. It codes for CASSPPTSGVTEAFF.

This chain uses TRBV6-1 with TRBJ2-7, with 7 bases aligning to TRBD1. CDR1 and CDR2 (germline): MNHNS, SASEGT. V trimming: 2 bases; J trimming: 2 bases; junction bases outside the gene matches: 3. The CDR3 runs 14 residues. CDR3 sequence reads: CASSEQGQTYEQYF. The CDR3 bases are TGTGCCAGCAGTGAACAGGGACAGACCTACGAGCAGTACTTC.

The chain couples TRBV4-1 to TRBJ2-4; D may be TRBD1 (5 bases). The CDR3 runs to 14 residues. Germline loops: CDR1 MGHRA, CDR2 YSYEKL. Trimming cost V 1 base and J 7 bases, with 11 bases left between them. For the CDR3, the DNA is TGCGCCAGCAGCCAAGGGGGTGGGGCGAACATTCAGTACTTC. Protein: CASSQGGGANIQYF.

V usage is TRBV5-4 and J usage is TRBJ2-2; TRBD1 matches 9 bases. With V trimmed by 4 bases and J by 2 bases, 3 bases remained unmatched. Germline CDR1 is SGHNT and CDR2 is YYREEE (reference sequence). The CDR3 covers 15 residues. CDR3 loop: CASSQGQGNTGELFF. CDR3 nucleotides: TGTGCCAGCAGCCAGGGACAGGGTAACACCGGGGAGCTGTTTTTT. Full variable domain (missing parts from reference TRBV5-4 and TRBJ2-2): ETGVTQSPTHLIKTRGQQVTLRCSSQSGHNTVSWYQQALGQGPQFIFQYYREEENGRGNFPPRFSGLQFPNYSSELNVNALELDDSALYLCASSQGQGNTGELFFGEGSRLTVL.

This clone has more than one count but fewer than ten. This sequence joins TRBV6-1 and TRBJ1-5, with TRBD1 identical over 7 bases. Germline trimming cut 4 bases from V and 6 bases from J; bases unmatched to any gene: 6. Per the germline V gene, CDR1 is MNHNS and CDR2 is SASEGT. There are 14 residues in the CDR3. The CDR3 spells CASSGQGGVQPQHF. In nucleotides, the CDR3 is TGTGCCAGCAGTGGACAGGGTGGGGTTCAGCCCCAGCATTTT.

V gene TRBV27 combines with J gene TRBJ2-7; 10 bases map to TRBD1. The CDR3 spans 15 residues. The germline gives CDR1 MNHEY, CDR2 SMNVEV (reference sequence). Germline trimming cut 5 bases from V and 3 bases from J; bases unmatched to any gene: 7. CDR3 in amino acids: CASSPLGTGDYEQYF. In DNA, the CDR3 is TGTGCCAGCAGTCCCCTAGGGACAGGGGACTACGAGCAGTACTTC.

This sequence joins TRBV9 and TRBJ2-3; TRBD2 aligns across 7 bases. Losses at the gene ends were 0 bases for V and 4 bases for J; bases not matched to a gene: 8. Germline CDR1 and CDR2: SGDLS and YYNGEE. This CDR3 spans 16 amino acids. The CDR3 region is CASSVVSGVAADTQYF. The CDR3 region has the DNA TGTGCCAGCAGCGTAGTAAGCGGGGTCGCGGCAGATACGCAGTATTTT. Using reference TRBV9 and TRBJ2-3 for the parts outside the CDR3, the full variable domain is DSGVTQTPKHLITATGQRVTLRCSPRSGDLSVYWYQQSLDQGLQFLIQYYNGEERAKGNILERFSAQQFPDLHSELNLSSLELGDSALYFCASSVVSGVAADTQYFGPGTRLTVL.

The chain carries TRBV18 and TRBJ2-1, with TRBD1 matching over 7 bases. J gave up 0 bases and V 3 bases, and 2 bases lay outside the gene matches. The CDR3 length is 15 residues. Germline CDR1 and CDR2: KGHSH and LQKENI. CDR3 loop: CASSPTGLSYNEQFF. Written as DNA, the CDR3 is TGTGCCAGCTCACCGACAGGGCTCTCCTACAATGAGCAGTTCTTC.

This clone was observed a handful of times. V usage is TRBV6-4 and J usage is TRBJ2-1; 13 bases match TRBD2. V dropped 3 bases and J dropped 7; count of bases not matched to a gene: 0. The CDR3 is 14 amino acids. Germline-derived CDR1 and CDR2 are MRHNA and SNTAGT. CDR3 residues: CASSEGLAGNEQFF. The CDR3 DNA is TGTGCCAGCAGTGAGGGACTAGCGGGGAATGAGCAGTTCTTC.

The chain recombines TRBV29-1 with TRBJ2-2; D is undetermined. Per the germline V gene, CDR1 is SQVTM and CDR2 is ANQGSEA. The CDR3 contains 13 residues. The V end was cut by 5 bases, the J end by 6 bases, with 13 bases between. As DNA, the CDR3 is TGCAGCGTTTCTTTCGCCCGGGCCGGGGAGCTGTTTTTT. This sequence encodes CSVSFARAGELFF.

The chain employs TRBV4-3 and TRBJ2-1; 7 nucleotides match TRBD2. Germline CDR1 is LGHNA and CDR2 is YSLEER. The V gene end was trimmed by 2 bases and the J gene end by 5 bases; junction bases not matched to a gene: 6. The CDR3 totals 15 residues. CDR3 bases: TGCGCCAGCAGCCAAACCGCGGGGGTGCACAATGAGCAGTTCTTC. This sequence encodes CASSQTAGVHNEQFF.

The chain combines TRBV2 with TRBJ1-4, with a weak D call TRBD1 (6 bases). Trimming cost V 5 bases and J 4 bases, with 14 bases left between them. In germline, CDR1 is SNHLY, CDR2 FYNNEI. The CDR3 contains 15 residues. DNA of the CDR3: TGTGCCAGCAGTCTATTCCGGGACATTAATGAAAAACTGTTTTTT. Its translation is CASSLFRDINEKLFF.

This clone turned up a few times. The chain is built from TRBV4-2 and TRBJ2-2, with D possibly being TRBD2 (5 bases). The germline CDR1 and CDR2 sequences are LGHNA and YNFKEQ. Trimming stripped 4 bases from V and 4 bases from J, with 22 bases between. The length of the CDR3 is 18 residues. The CDR3 nucleotides are TGTGCCAGCAGCCCCGATAAATTGGCGGGCGGGTTCACCGGGGAGCTGTTTTTT. It specifies CASSPDKLAGGFTGELFF.

This clone turned up a few times. The chain carries TRBV25-1 and TRBJ2-1, with D possibly matching TRBD2 (6 bases). This CDR3 region has 15 residues. Looked up from germline, CDR1 is MGHDK and CDR2 is SYGVNS. V lost 6 bases, J lost 3 bases, and 15 bases lay in between. For the CDR3, the DNA is TGTGCCAGCAGCCACGGCGGGACCTACTACAATGAGCAGTTCTTC. Protein product: CASSHGGTYYNEQFF.